Listed here is a single T cell receptor beta chain. The sample originates from a study of cytomegalovirus exposure and HLA in healthy donors. Germline V gene data show CDR1 as LNHDA and CDR2 as SQIVND (reference sequence). The V gene lost 3 bases and the J gene lost 5 bases, with 14 bases spanning the gap. This CDR3 spans 16 amino acids. This table comes from immunoSEQ multiplex PCR, and its TCRdb copy is limited to in-frame clones, with some not included. The table lists approximately 140,000 clones, almost 85% of them singletons, with more than 1.4% in the top ten. The sequence came from a young woman in good health and CMV-seronegative. The sample consisted of PBMCs. V usage is TRBV19 and J usage is TRBJ1-6, with a weak D call TRBD1 (6 bases). CDR3 in amino acids: CASSILPGQNNSPLHF. The CDR3 DNA reads as TGTGCCAGTAGTATCTTGCCGGGACAAAATAATTCACCCCTCCACTTT.